This TCR beta chain stems from a study of identical twins. TCRdb redid the calling of the 5' RACE reads with MiXCR, one entry per CDR3 protein. The sample contains about 520,000 distinct CDR3 sequences, approximately 22% of which appear only once. CDR3 length: 16 amino acids. V was shortened by 5 bases and J by 5 bases, with 21 bases between the two germline ends. Germline lookup yields CDR1 SEHNR and CDR2 FQNEAQ (reference sequence). The sample also formed part of further work on T cells expressing NK-cell markers.

The sample taken for sequencing was CD4+ T cells sorted from blood. J is TRBJ2-5 and V is TRBV7-9; D unclear. This receptor was obtained from a woman aged 18-29 years in good health. CDR3 sequence (DNA): TGTGCCAGCAGCCTTTGGAGCTTAAACACGAGGGAGACCCAGTACTTC. Amino acid sequence: CASSLWSLNTRETQYF.